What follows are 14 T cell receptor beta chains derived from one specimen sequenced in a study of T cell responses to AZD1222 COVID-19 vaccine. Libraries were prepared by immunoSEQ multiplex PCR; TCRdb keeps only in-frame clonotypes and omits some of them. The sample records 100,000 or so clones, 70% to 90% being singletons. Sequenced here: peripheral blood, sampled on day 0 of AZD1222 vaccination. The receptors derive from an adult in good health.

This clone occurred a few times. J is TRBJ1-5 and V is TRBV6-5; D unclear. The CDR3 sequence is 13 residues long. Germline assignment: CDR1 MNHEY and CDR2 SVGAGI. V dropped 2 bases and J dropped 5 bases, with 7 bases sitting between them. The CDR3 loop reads CASSYRAYQPQHF. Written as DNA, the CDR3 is TGTGCCAGCAGTTACAGGGCCTATCAGCCCCAGCATTTT.

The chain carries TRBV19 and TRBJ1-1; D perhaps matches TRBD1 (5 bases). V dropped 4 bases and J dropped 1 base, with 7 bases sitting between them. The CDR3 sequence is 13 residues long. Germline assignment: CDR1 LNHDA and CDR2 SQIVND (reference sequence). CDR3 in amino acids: CASSNRGNTEAFF. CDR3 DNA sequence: TGTGCCAGTAGTAATAGGGGGAACACTGAAGCTTTCTTT.

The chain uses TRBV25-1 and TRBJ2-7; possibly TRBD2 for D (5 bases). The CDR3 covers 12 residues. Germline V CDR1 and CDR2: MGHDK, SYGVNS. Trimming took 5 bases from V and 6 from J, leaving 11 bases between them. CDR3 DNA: TGTGCCAGCAGTCTAGAGGGAAGCGAGCAGTACTTC. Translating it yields CASSLEGSEQYF.

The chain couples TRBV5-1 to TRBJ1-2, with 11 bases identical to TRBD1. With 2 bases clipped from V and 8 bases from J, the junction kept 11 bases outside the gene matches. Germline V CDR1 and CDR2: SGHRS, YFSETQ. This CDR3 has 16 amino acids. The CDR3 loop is CASSFGQGASSEGYTF. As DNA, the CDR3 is TGCGCCAGCAGCTTCGGACAGGGGGCTTCGTCTGAAGGCTACACCTTC.

CDR3 nucleotides: TGCGCCAGCAGCTTGGAGGGGATCAATCAGCCCCAGCATTTT. Its protein is CASSLEGINQPQHF. The V call is TRBV5-1, the J call TRBJ1-5; perhaps TRBD1 as D (5 bases). With 0 bases removed from V and 3 bases from J, the gap between germline ends came to 7 bases. This CDR3 is built from 14 residues. Germline CDR1 is SGHRS and CDR2 is YFSETQ.

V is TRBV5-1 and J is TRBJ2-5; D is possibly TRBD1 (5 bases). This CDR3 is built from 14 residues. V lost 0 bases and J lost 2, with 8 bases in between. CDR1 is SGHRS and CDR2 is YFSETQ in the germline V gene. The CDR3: CASSLGQLQETQYF. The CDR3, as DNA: TGCGCCAGCAGCTTGGGACAGCTTCAAGAGACCCAGTACTTC. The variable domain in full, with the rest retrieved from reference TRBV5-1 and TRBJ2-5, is KAGVTQTPRYLIKTRGQQVTLSCSPISGHRSVSWYQQTPGQGLQFLFEYFSETQRNKGNFPGRFSGRQFSNSRSEMNVSTLELGDSALYLCASSLGQLQETQYFGPGTRLLVL.

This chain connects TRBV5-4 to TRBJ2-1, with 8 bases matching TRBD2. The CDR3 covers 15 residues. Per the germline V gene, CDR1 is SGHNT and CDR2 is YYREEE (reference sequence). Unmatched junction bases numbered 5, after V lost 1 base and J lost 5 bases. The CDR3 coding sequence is TGTGCCAGCAGCTTGTTGGGACTAGAAGACAATGAGCAGTTCTTC. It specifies CASSLLGLEDNEQFF.

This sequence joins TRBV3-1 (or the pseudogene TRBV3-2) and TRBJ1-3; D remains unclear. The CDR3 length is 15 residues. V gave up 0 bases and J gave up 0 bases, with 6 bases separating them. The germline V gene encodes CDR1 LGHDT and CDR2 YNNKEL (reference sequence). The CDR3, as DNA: TGTGCCAGCAGCCAAGATTCCGTCTCTGGAAACACCATATATTTT. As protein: CASSQDSVSGNTIYF.

Here the CDR3 DNA reads TGTGCCAGCAGTGACAGGGTGGATGAGCAGTTCTTC. Encoded protein: CASSDRVDEQFF. The chain has TRBV6-1 and TRBJ2-1; perhaps TRBD1 as D (5 bases). Germline lookup yields CDR1 MNHNS and CDR2 SASEGT. V was shortened by 3 bases and J by 8 bases, with 8 bases between the two germline ends. The CDR3 spans 12 residues.

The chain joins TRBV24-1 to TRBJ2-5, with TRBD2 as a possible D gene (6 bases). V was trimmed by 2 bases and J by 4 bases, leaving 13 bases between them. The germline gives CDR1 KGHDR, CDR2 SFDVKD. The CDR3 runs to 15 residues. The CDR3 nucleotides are TGTGCCACCAGTGATTCGCCGGGGCGGGGAGAGACCCAGTACTTC. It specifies CATSDSPGRGETQYF.

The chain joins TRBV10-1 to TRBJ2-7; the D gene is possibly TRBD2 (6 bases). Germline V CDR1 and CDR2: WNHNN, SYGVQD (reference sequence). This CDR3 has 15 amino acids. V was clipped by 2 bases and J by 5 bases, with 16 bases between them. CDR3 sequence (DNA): TGCGCCAGCAGTGAGGCGGGGCAGGTAAAGGACGAGCAGTACTTC. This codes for CASSEAGQVKDEQYF.

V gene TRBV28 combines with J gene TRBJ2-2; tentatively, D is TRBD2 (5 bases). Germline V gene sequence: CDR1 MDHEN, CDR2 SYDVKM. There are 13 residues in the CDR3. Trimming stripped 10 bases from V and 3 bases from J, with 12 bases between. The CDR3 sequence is CATAGTDTGELFF. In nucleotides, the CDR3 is TGTGCCACCGCGGGCACGGACACCGGGGAGCTGTTTTTT.

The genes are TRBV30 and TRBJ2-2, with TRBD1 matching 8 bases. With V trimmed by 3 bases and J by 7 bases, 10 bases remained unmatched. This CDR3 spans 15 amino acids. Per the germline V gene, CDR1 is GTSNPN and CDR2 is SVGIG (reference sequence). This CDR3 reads CAWSPLRGPDGELFF. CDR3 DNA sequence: TGTGCCTGGAGCCCTCTCAGGGGGCCCGACGGGGAGCTGTTTTTT.

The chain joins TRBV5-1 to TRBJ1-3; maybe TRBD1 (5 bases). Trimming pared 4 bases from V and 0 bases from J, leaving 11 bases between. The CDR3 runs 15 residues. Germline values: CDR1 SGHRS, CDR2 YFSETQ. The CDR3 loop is CASSTGTGSGNTIYF. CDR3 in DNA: TGCGCCAGCAGCACCGGGACGGGCTCTGGAAACACCATATATTTT.